This T cell receptor (beta chain) was documented in a study of blood T cell repertoires in COVID-19. The overall study: Acute and convalescent COVID-19 specimens originated in the United States, Italy and Spain. In each case, the material was cDNA or gDNA derived from T cells, B-cell-depleted T cells, or PBMCs.

In the original processing: The authors estimated nucleated cell counts from reference gene primer amplification. Clones were sequenced by immunoSEQ multiplex PCR, and TCRdb holds only the in-frame ones, with some missing. The V and J calls and clone size come from that table; D and trimming were worked out from the DNA. The sample has some 38,000 clones, about two thirds seen once; the top ten hold about 10%. A Seattle source enrolled patients during active infection and followed them longitudinally. V dropped 0 bases and J dropped 0 bases, with 6 bases sitting between them. CDR3 length: 14 amino acids. In germline, CDR1 is LNHDA, CDR2 SQIVND (reference sequence).

The chain combines TRBV19 with TRBJ2-7; D ambiguous. The sequence was obtained from a man in his sixties or seventies with COVID-19, enrolled during active disease. Source material: peripheral blood. CDR3 in DNA: TGTGCCAGTAGTATAGAGAGAGCCTCCTACGAGCAGTACTTC. Encoded protein: CASSIERASYEQYF. The full variable domain, rest sourced from reference TRBV19 and TRBJ2-7, is DGGITQSPKYLFRKEGQNVTLSCEQNLNHDAMYWYRQDPGQGLRLIYYSQIVNDFQKGDIAEGYSVSREKKESFPLTVTSAQKNPTAFYLCASSIERASYEQYFGPGTRLTVT.